A selection of T cell receptor beta chains follows, all from one sample in a study of T-cell reconstitution after alpha-beta-depleted transplantation in children. TCRdb recomputed calls from the PCR reads with MiXCR, one row per CDR3 protein. The sample lists 350,000 to 500,000 distinct CDR3 sequences, about 45% occurring once. The sequences come from PBMCs, collected before TCRalphabeta/CD19-depleted stem cell transplant. The receptors derive from a girl aged 2-10 years with aplastic anemia, due to receive a stem cell transplant. Both conserved end residues are part of each CDR3. A D gene is named only where the DNA matches it firmly. Size is stated for part of the rows, as once, few or many counts, or as a class when the clone is expanded.

J gene	V gene	D gene	clone size	CDR3 DNA	CDR3 protein
TRBJ2-1	TRBV7-2	NA	NA	TGTGCCAGCAGCTTATTTTCTTATAGTGAGCAGTTCTTC	CASSLFSYSEQFF
TRBJ1-2	TRBV29-1	NA	NA	TGCAGCGTTTTTGGGGGTAGCTACACCTTC	CSVFGGSYTF
TRBJ2-7	TRBV19	NA	NA	TGTGCCAGTAGTGCGGGACACATGTACGTCAACGAGCAGTACTTC	CASSAGHMYVNEQYF
TRBJ1-5	TRBV20-1	TRBD1	NA	TGCAGTGCTAGAGATCAGGGGGCAAATCAGCCCCAGCATTTT	CSARDQGANQPQHF
TRBJ2-2	TRBV4-2	TRBD2	NA	TGTGCCAGCAGCCAAGAGAGGACTAGAGGCACCGGGGAGCTGTTTTTT	CASSQERTRGTGELFF
TRBJ2-7	TRBV28	NA	many	TGTGCCAGCAGTCCCTCCGGGGCAGGCTTAGGATACGAGCAGTACTTC	CASSPSGAGLGYEQYF
TRBJ2-3	TRBV7-8	TRBD2	NA	TGTGCCAGCAGCTTAGTTTCCAGCGGGGCAGATACGCAGTATTTT	CASSLVSSGADTQYF
TRBJ2-7	TRBV7-2	TRBD2	few	TGTGCCAGCAGCTCTTTAGCGGGAGTTACCTACGAGCAGTACTTC	CASSSLAGVTYEQYF
TRBJ1-2	TRBV2	NA	NA	TGTGCCAGCACCCTGGCGGTGGGAGCATTTAACTATGGCTACACCTTC	CASTLAVGAFNYGYTF
TRBJ2-5	TRBV7-9	NA	NA	TGTGCCAGCAGCACCCAGCAGCTTATAAGAAGGGGAGAGACCCAGTACTTC	CASSTQQLIRRGETQYF
TRBJ1-1	TRBV7-2	NA	NA	TGTGCCAGCAGCGTTTACAGGGAAACTGAAGCTTTCTTT	CASSVYRETEAFF
TRBJ2-1	TRBV20-1	TRBD2	many	TGCAGTGCTAGAGGGACTAGCGTGGGTGAGCAGTTCTTC	CSARGTSVGEQFF
TRBJ1-2	TRBV7-2	TRBD1	NA	TGTGCCAGCAGCCTTCAGACAGGGTTGAGCTACACCTTC	CASSLQTGLSYTF
TRBJ2-3	TRBV20-1	NA	NA	TGCAGTGCTAGGAGTCGAGGGAACACAGATACGCAGTATTTT	CSARSRGNTDTQYF
TRBJ2-5	TRBV4-1	NA	NA	TGCGCCAGCAGTCCCGGGCACGAAGAGACCCAGTACTTC	CASSPGHEETQYF
TRBJ2-3	TRBV5-1	TRBD2	NA	TGCGCCAGCAGCTTGCTGGAGGGAGGGAGCACAGATACGCAGTATTTT	CASSLLEGGSTDTQYF
TRBJ2-1	TRBV27	NA	NA	TGTGCCAGCAGTTTATCGATCTCCAAGGGTGGGGATGCGGATGAGCAGTTCTTC	CASSLSISKGGDADEQFF
TRBJ1-6	TRBV5-1	NA	few	TGCGCCAGCAGCCCAGGACAGTATTCCTATAATTCACCCCTCCACTTT	CASSPGQYSYNSPLHF
TRBJ2-1	TRBV10-2	NA	NA	TGCGCCAGCATGAGGACAGCCTACAATGAGCAGTTCTTC	CASMRTAYNEQFF
TRBJ2-1	TRBV7-9	NA	NA	TGTGCCAGCAGCTTTCAGCAGCACCGTTACAATGAGCAGTTCTTC	CASSFQQHRYNEQFF
TRBJ1-1	TRBV20-1	NA	few	TGCAGTGCTAGGGGCAGGGTAAGGAACACTGAAGCTTTCTTT	CSARGRVRNTEAFF
TRBJ1-2	TRBV7-2	NA	many	TGTGCCAGCAGCTTACGGGGCGGGGGGGCGCCCTACTATGGCTACACCTTC	CASSLRGGGAPYYGYTF
TRBJ1-1	TRBV20-1	TRBD1	few	TGCAGTGCTAGAAGATTCAAGGGGGCAGGAGCTTTCTTT	CSARRFKGAGAFF
TRBJ2-3	TRBV20-1	TRBD2	many	TGCAGTGCTAGAGGACTAGCGGGAGGGGGCACAGATACGCAGTATTTT	CSARGLAGGGTDTQYF
TRBJ1-5	TRBV20-1	TRBD1	few	TGCAGTGCTTCAAGGACAGGGGTCAGTCAGCCCCAGCATTTT	CSASRTGVSQPQHF
TRBJ2-1	TRBV20-1	TRBD2	NA	TGCAGTGCTGACCCGGGACTAGCACCTTACAGTGAGCAGTTCTTC	CSADPGLAPYSEQFF
TRBJ1-5	TRBV20-1	TRBD1	many	TGCAGTGCTAGGGGACAGCGGAGCAATCAGCCCCAGCATTTT	CSARGQRSNQPQHF
TRBJ2-1	TRBV20-1	NA	many	TGCAGTGCTAGAGGAGCGGGCTACAATGAGCAGTTCTTC	CSARGAGYNEQFF
TRBJ2-7	TRBV7-2	NA	NA	TGTGTCAGCAGCTTACGCAGGGGCCTCGAGCAGTACTTC	CVSSLRRGLEQYF
TRBJ2-7	TRBV7-8	NA	few	TGTGCCAGCAGCTTAGGGGAGCAGGGGGGATCCTACGAGCAGTACTTC	CASSLGEQGGSYEQYF
TRBJ2-1	TRBV20-1	NA	many	TGCAGTGCTCCGAGGAGTGAGCAGTTCTTC	CSAPRSEQFF
TRBJ1-5	TRBV19	NA	NA	TGTGCCAGTAGTCGGTGGGTTTCCGGCCTCAATCAGCCCCAGCATTTT	CASSRWVSGLNQPQHF
TRBJ1-2	TRBV20-1	NA	many	TGCAGTGCTAGAGACCTGGGGGGCGAGGTGTATGGCTACACCTTC	CSARDLGGEVYGYTF
TRBJ1-1	TRBV6-5	TRBD1	few	TGTGCCAGCAGCGCAGTAGGGGGCCTTGAAGCTTTCTTT	CASSAVGGLEAFF
TRBJ2-3	TRBV7-2	TRBD2	NA	TGTGCCAGCAGCTTAGCGGGGCTAGCGGGGGCCGTTAAAGATACGCAGTATTTT	CASSLAGLAGAVKDTQYF
TRBJ2-1	TRBV11-2	NA	many	TGTGCCAGCACCTTAAGGACGGAGTACAATGAGCAGTTCTTC	CASTLRTEYNEQFF
TRBJ2-7	TRBV6-2/TRBV6-3	TRBD1	NA	TGTGCCAGCAGTTACGCGGACAGGGGTACCTACGAGCAGTACTTC	CASSYADRGTYEQYF
TRBJ2-3	TRBV20-1	NA	many	TGCAGTGCCCTTCGCCCAGGGACAGATACGCAGTATTTT	CSALRPGTDTQYF
TRBJ1-2	TRBV15	NA	many	TGTGCCACCAGCCGAACCCGGACAGCTAACTATGGCTACACCTTC	CATSRTRTANYGYTF
TRBJ1-1	TRBV7-2	NA	many	TGTGCCAGCAGCCCCGGGTGGGCAGTGAACACTGAAGCTTTCTTT	CASSPGWAVNTEAFF
TRBJ2-7	TRBV20-1	TRBD1	NA	TGCAGTGCTAGGGGGGACAGGTGGTACGAGCAGTACTTC	CSARGDRWYEQYF
TRBJ2-5	TRBV14	TRBD1	few	TGTGCCAGCAGCCAAGCGTGGAGACAGGGGATAACTTCGGGGACCCAGTACTTC	CASSQAWRQGITSGTQYF
TRBJ2-2	TRBV5-1	NA	NA	TGCGCCAGCATGGAACTCCCGAACACCGGGGAGCTGTTTTTT	CASMELPNTGELFF
TRBJ2-6	TRBV2	TRBD1	many	TGTGCCAGCAGCAAGCAGGGGGCCGTCTCTGGGGCCAACGTCCTGACTTTC	CASSKQGAVSGANVLTF
TRBJ2-7	TRBV5-1	TRBD1	many	TGCGCCAGCAGCTTGGCCGGGACAGCTAACCACGAGCAGTACTTC	CASSLAGTANHEQYF
TRBJ2-7	TRBV20-1	NA	once	TGCAGTGCTAGCCCCAGCATCAGCTACGAGCAGTACTTC	CSASPSISYEQYF
TRBJ2-4	TRBV6-5	TRBD2	few	TGTGCCAGCAGTTACTCGGTAGCGGGAGGTTGGAAAAACATTCAGTACTTC	CASSYSVAGGWKNIQYF
TRBJ2-6	TRBV7-6	NA	NA	TGTGCCAGCAGCGACTCGGGCTCTGGGGCCAACGTCCTGACTTTC	CASSDSGSGANVLTF
TRBJ2-7	TRBV20-1	NA	NA	TGCAGTGCTAGAGATCCAGACTTCTACGAGCAGTACTTC	CSARDPDFYEQYF
TRBJ2-1	TRBV12-3/TRBV12-4	TRBD1	many	TGTGCCAGCAGTCTACGGACAGGGTATGGTGAGCAGTTCTTC	CASSLRTGYGEQFF
TRBJ2-3	TRBV11-1	TRBD2	NA	TGTGCCAGCAGCTGGACTAGCGGGAGACATACGCAGTATTTT	CASSWTSGRHTQYF